These T cell receptor beta chains were read from a single sample in a study of neoadjuvant anti-PD-1 for oral cavity cancer. Assay: immunoSEQ multiplex PCR; the TCRdb copy retains only in-frame clones and omits some. The sample has around 62,000 clones, roughly three quarters seen once. This sample comprised PBMCs, obtained before nivolumab (anti-PD-1) treatment. Every receptor here comes from a person between 40 and 79 years old with oral cavity squamous cell carcinoma. CDR3s include the opening cysteine and the closing phenylalanine or tryptophan. Each record gives: D gene, clone size, J gene, V gene, CDR3 protein, CDR3 DNA. The D gene is left open where the match is weak. Clone size is given for some rows only: seen once, a few or many times, or a class if the clone is expanded.

TRBD2 | . | TRBJ2-6 | TRBV5-1 | CASSFGPGGASGANVLTF | TGCGCCAGCAGCTTTGGCCCGGGGGGGGCCTCTGGGGCCAACGTCCTGACTTTC
TRBD1 | once | TRBJ2-7 | TRBV30 | CAWTGQGTYEQYF | TGTGCCTGGACGGGACAGGGTACCTACGAGCAGTACTTC
. | . | TRBJ1-5 | TRBV15 | CATSRGGGNQPQHF | TGTGCCACCAGCAGAGGTGGAGGCAATCAGCCCCAGCATTTT
. | . | TRBJ2-3 | TRBV5-5 | CASSLRQLGRDTQYF | TGTGCCAGCAGCTTGCGACAGCTGGGGCGTGATACGCAGTATTTT
TRBD2 | . | TRBJ2-5 | TRBV7-8 | CASSLGSGARILQETQYF | TGTGCCAGCAGCTTAGGTAGCGGGGCCCGTATTTTACAAGAGACCCAGTACTTC
TRBD2 | . | TRBJ2-7 | TRBV7-6 | CASSLVGLAGFSYEQYF | TGTGCCAGCAGCTTAGTTGGACTAGCGGGGTTCTCCTACGAGCAGTACTTC
. | . | TRBJ1-2 | TRBV28 | CASRVVQGGYTF | TGTGCCAGCAGGGTTGTCCAGGGTGGCTACACCTTC
TRBD1 | . | TRBJ2-4 | TRBV9 | CASSVGTGRAKNIQYF | TGTGCCAGCAGCGTGGGGACAGGGAGGGCCAAAAACATTCAGTACTTC
TRBD1 | once | TRBJ1-4 | TRBV5-6 | CASSLAGGNEKLFF | TGTGCCAGCAGCTTGGCAGGGGGCAACGAAAAACTGTTTTTT
TRBD2 | . | TRBJ2-1 | TRBV11-2 | CASSLAGSFYNEQFF | TGTGCCAGCAGCCTAGCGGGATCGTTCTACAATGAGCAGTTCTTC
. | . | TRBJ1-4 | TRBV5-1 | CASSPGRGVEKLFF | TGCGCCAGCAGCCCCGGCCGGGGGGTTGAAAAACTGTTTTTT
. | . | TRBJ2-3 | TRBV19 | CASSLGISTDTQYF | TGTGCCAGTAGTCTTGGAATTAGCACAGATACGCAGTATTTT
. | . | TRBJ1-2 | TRBV5-1 | CASSLEPDTYGYTF | TGCGCCAGCAGCTTGGAGCCGGACACCTATGGCTACACCTTC
TRBD1 | . | TRBJ2-7 | TRBV2 | CASSEQGQTYEQYF | TGTGCCAGCAGTGAACAGGGACAGACCTACGAGCAGTACTTC
TRBD2 | . | TRBJ2-5 | TRBV2 | CASERDFLETQYF | TGTGCCAGCGAGCGGGATTTTCTTGAGACCCAGTACTTC
. | . | TRBJ2-3 | TRBV28 | CASSPPGRLLKGDTQYF | TGTGCCAGCAGTCCACCGGGACGCTTGTTAAAGGGAGATACGCAGTATTTT
. | once | TRBJ2-1 | TRBV5-1 | CASSLEIGLTSYNEQFF | TGCGCCAGCAGCTTGGAAATTGGTCTTACCTCCTACAATGAGCAGTTCTTC
TRBD1 | few | TRBJ1-2 | TRBV16 | CASSHMDRAKNYGYTF | TGTGCCAGCAGCCACATGGACAGGGCAAAAAACTATGGCTACACCTTC
. | . | TRBJ2-3 | TRBV15 | CATSRGEGTDTQYF | TGTGCCACCAGCAGGGGGGAAGGCACAGATACGCAGTATTTT
. | . | TRBJ1-2 | TRBV18 | CASSPRLSDQGYTF | TGTGCCAGCTCACCACGCCTCTCGGATCAAGGCTACACCTTC
TRBD1 | once | TRBJ2-1 | TRBV5-1 | CASSLPGQGHIEQFF | TGCGCCAGCAGCCTTCCGGGACAGGGGCACATTGAGCAGTTCTTC
TRBD2 | . | TRBJ2-1 | TRBV7-9 | CASSLLAGAFSYNEQFF | TGTGCCAGCAGCTTATTAGCGGGAGCCTTCTCCTACAATGAGCAGTTCTTC
. | . | TRBJ2-7 | TRBV5-1 | CASSPFRQERGEQYF | TGCGCCAGCAGCCCATTCCGACAGGAAAGAGGCGAGCAGTACTTC
. | . | TRBJ2-7 | TRBV21-1 | CATGQAYEQYF | TGTGCCACGGGACAGGCCTACGAGCAGTACTTC
. | . | TRBJ2-1 | TRBV5-6 | CASSTPGHGVLSNEQFF | TGTGCCAGCAGCACTCCGGGACATGGGGTTTTGAGCAATGAGCAGTTCTTC
TRBD1 | . | TRBJ1-3 | TRBV5-1 | CASSLEGASGNTIYF | TGCGCCAGCAGCTTAGAGGGGGCCTCTGGAAACACCATATATTTT
. | . | TRBJ2-2 | TRBV6-1 | CASNPMPTRTGELFF | TGTGCCAGCAACCCCATGCCCACCCGCACCGGGGAGCTGTTTTTT
. | . | TRBJ1-4 | TRBV5-1 | CASSHLPGVNDEKLFF | TGCGCCAGCAGCCATCTTCCAGGGGTGAATGATGAAAAACTGTTTTTT
TRBD2 | . | TRBJ2-7 | TRBV5-6 | CASSLTSGAIYEQYF | TGTGCCAGCAGCTTGACTAGCGGGGCGATCTACGAGCAGTACTTC
. | few | TRBJ1-6 | TRBV6-5 | CASSYSSANSPLHF | TGTGCCAGCAGTTACTCGTCCGCTAATTCACCCCTCCACTTT
. | . | TRBJ2-1 | TRBV29-1 | CSAPGQGNEQFF | TGCAGCGCCCCGGGCCAGGGGAATGAGCAGTTCTTC
. | . | TRBJ1-1 | TRBV30 | CAWRGLILPLNTEAFF | TGTGCCTGGAGGGGACTAATCCTCCCTTTGAACACTGAAGCTTTCTTT
TRBD2 | . | TRBJ2-1 | TRBV11-3 | CASSLGQRGRNEQFF | TGTGCCAGCAGCTTAGGACAGCGGGGGAGGAATGAGCAGTTCTTC
. | . | TRBJ2-5 | TRBV7-9 | CASSSFWSGETQYF | TGTGCCAGCAGCTCGTTTTGGTCTGGGGAGACCCAGTACTTC
. | . | TRBJ2-3 | TRBV29-1 | CSVDLHADTQYF | TGCAGCGTTGATCTACACGCAGATACGCAGTATTTT
. | . | TRBJ1-3 | TRBV28 | CASSAPGYSGNTIYF | TGTGCCAGCAGTGCTCCGGGTTACTCTGGAAACACCATATATTTT
TRBD1 | few | TRBJ1-2 | TRBV4-1 | CASSQDHQGAQFDGYTF | TGCGCCAGCAGCCAAGACCATCAGGGGGCGCAATTTGATGGCTACACCTTC
. | few | TRBJ1-1 | TRBV6-1 | CASSDTWVGAFF | TGTGCCAGCAGTGACACCTGGGTTGGAGCTTTCTTT
. | . | TRBJ2-4 | TRBV2 | CASSERGAKNIQYF | TGTGCCAGCAGCGAGAGGGGAGCCAAAAACATTCAGTACTTC
. | medium-sized | TRBJ2-7 | TRBV10-3 | CAISRDVAYEQYF | TGTGCCATCAGCCGGGACGTAGCCTACGAGCAGTACTTC
. | once | TRBJ2-1 | TRBV10-2 | CATATELLNEQFF | TGCGCCACCGCAACGGAACTTCTCAATGAGCAGTTCTTC
. | . | TRBJ1-2 | TRBV5-4 | CASSLDSLRGYTF | TGTGCCAGCAGCTTGGACAGCCTTCGTGGCTACACCTTC
. | . | TRBJ1-1 | TRBV6-1 | CASSEGSWGAFF | TGTGCCAGCAGTGAAGGTTCCTGGGGCGCTTTCTTT
. | . | TRBJ2-3 | TRBV4-2 | CASSQGSARDTQYF | TGTGCCAGCAGCCAAGGATCGGCTCGGGATACGCAGTATTTT